One and the same sample provided the 18 T cell receptor beta chains below, sequenced in a study of tissue T cells after allogeneic stem cell transplantation. Specified time point: mouse harvest day 7 after allogeneic transplant. Mouse grafts combined 10^7 T-cell-depleted bone marrow cells with 10^6 splenic CD5+ T cells. TCRdb's table, derived via immunoSEQ multiplex PCR, lists solely in-frame clones and lacks some. There are about 11,000 clones in the sample; roughly two fifths occur only once, and 1.8% lies in the top ten. Input material: skin. All receptors come from a female BALB/c mouse given C57BL/6 T cells with graft-versus-host disease after an allogeneic hematopoietic cell transplant.

This clone was picked up a small number of times. All gene names here are mouse names. The read gets to within 1 residue of the CDR3 end, and the germline J gene fills in the rest. The genes are TRBV3 and TRBJ2-5; 7 bases line up with TRBD2. CDR3 length: 13 amino acids. V trimming: 6 bases; J trimming: 2 bases; junction bases outside the gene matches: 2. CDR1 is SNHLY, CDR2 FYNGKV, per germline (reference sequence). CDR3 in amino acids: CASSSGGQDTQYF. Partial CDR3 DNA: TGTGCCAGCAGTTCTGGGGGCCAAGACACCCAGTAC.

This clone is judged medium-sized. Genes and germline come from the mouse. The sequenced fragment ends 1 residue before the CDR3 boundary, so the rest is inferred from the germline J gene. V and J are TRBV12-1 and TRBJ1-2; unclear D gene. The length of the CDR3 is 13 residues. The V end was cut by 1 base, the J end by 3 bases, with 8 bases between. The germline V gene encodes CDR1 SGHSN and CDR2 HYEKVE. The part of the CDR3 DNA that was read is TGTGCCAGCTCTCTGGGGAGGGACTCCGACTACACC. Its translation: CASSLGRDSDYT. The whole CDR3 sequence reads CASSLGRDSDYTF. Looking up the rest from reference TRBV12-1 and TRBJ1-2 gives the full variable domain: DSGVVQSPRHIIKEKGGRSVLTCIPISGHSNVVWYQQTLGKELKFLIQHYEKVERDKGFLPSRFSVQQFDDYHSEMNMSALELEDSAMYFCASSLGRDSDYTFGSGTRLLVI.

In its sample, this clone was seen a few times. Gene names follow the mouse nomenclature. With the read ending 1 residue before the CDR3 end, the germline J gene is used to fill in that end. V gene TRBV26 combines with J gene TRBJ1-4, with 7 bases fitting TRBD1. CDR1 and CDR2 (germline): KGHPV, FQNQEV (reference sequence). This CDR3 is built from 14 residues. Unmatched junction bases numbered 2, after V lost 2 bases and J lost 5 bases. CDR3 residues: CASSLGQANERLFF. CDR3 DNA (partial): TGTGCCAGCAGTCTGGGACAGGCAAACGAAAGATTATTT.

In the case of this clone: The genes and germline here are from mouse. The read comes to an end 1 residue before the CDR3 does, leaving the germline J gene to fill in the end. V gene TRBV13-2 combines with J gene TRBJ1-6, with D tentatively TRBD1 (6 bases). TRBJ1-6 is filed as an ORF, its function uncertain. The length of the CDR3 is 14 residues. The V and J ends lost 5 bases and 5 bases respectively, with 11 bases between them. Germline loops: CDR1 NNHNN, CDR2 SYGAGS (reference sequence). The sequenced part of the CDR3 DNA is TGTGCCAGCGGCCCCGGGACAAATAATTCGCCCCTCTAC. Its translation is CASGPGTNNSPLY. The full CDR3 reads CASGPGTNNSPLYF.

About this clone: The gene symbols are mouse symbols. The DNA ends 1 residue before the CDR3 does, and the rest of the CDR3 is filled in from the germline J gene. The rearrangement links TRBV26 to TRBJ2-7; D gene ambiguous. CDR3 length: 12 residues. CDR1 KGHPV and CDR2 FQNQEV come from the germline V gene (reference sequence). Trimming took off 3 bases at V and 0 bases at J, with 3 bases between the two ends. The CDR3 sequence: CASSLPSYEQYF. The CDR3 bases that were read are TGTGCCAGCAGTCTCCCCTCCTATGAACAGTAC.

This clone was found a few times. The germline and genes are mouse ones. The DNA ends 1 residue before the CDR3 does, and the rest of the CDR3 is filled in from the germline J gene. The V call is TRBV20, the J call TRBJ1-5, with D possibly TRBD1 on 6 matching bases. This CDR3 has 13 amino acids. Between the trimmed V and J ends, which lost 6 bases and 1 base, there was a span of 10 bases. Germline CDR1 is GFQATS and CDR2 is STVNSAI. The covered CDR3 bases are TGTGGTGCCGCCGGGACAAACAACCAGGCTCCGCTT. This codes for CGAAGTNNQAPL. The entire CDR3 reads CGAAGTNNQAPLF.

With respect to this clone: The gene symbols are mouse symbols. The read terminates 1 residue ahead of where the CDR3 ends, so the germline J gene completes it. The chain is built from TRBV16 and TRBJ2-3; D is unresolved. V shed 0 bases and J shed 7 bases, with 5 bases lying between them. The length of the CDR3 is 12 residues. In germline, CDR1 is SGHSA, CDR2 FRNQAP. The CDR3 here is CASSLDRKTLYF. The CDR3 bases that were read are TGTGCAAGCAGCTTAGATCGTAAAACGCTGTAT.

On this clone itself: Germline and genes here are mouse. The sequence runs out 1 residue before the end of the CDR3; the remainder is reconstructed from the germline J gene. This sequence joins TRBV15 and TRBJ2-4; D gene unclear. The CDR3 covers 14 residues. The germline CDR1 and CDR2 sequences are SGHND and FRSKSL. Trimming took 4 bases from V and 3 from J, leaving 11 bases between them. The covered CDR3 bases are TGTGCCAGCAGTTCCGGGAGAGGCCAAAACACCTTGTAC. It yields the protein CASSSGRGQNTLY. The entire CDR3 protein is CASSSGRGQNTLYF.

Only a few counts were recorded for this clone. Here the gene names and germline are mouse. CDR3 protein: CASFGGGADTQYF. The CDR3 bases that were read are TGTGCCAGCTTTGGGGGGGGCGCAGACACCCAGTAC. The chain uses TRBV13-2 and TRBJ2-5; TRBD2 matches 8 bases. The read ends 1 residue early relative to the CDR3; the germline J gene fills the gap. Germline CDR1 reads NNHNN; CDR2 reads SYGAGS (reference sequence). CDR3 length: 13 residues. V lost 7 bases to trimming and J lost 5 bases; unmatched junction nucleotides: 6.

Points on this clone: Germline and genes here are mouse. The read ends 1 residue shy of where the CDR3 ends; the end is completed using the germline J gene. The V gene is TRBV26, the J gene TRBJ2-5, with 8 nucleotides matching TRBD1. Germline V gene sequence: CDR1 KGHPV, CDR2 FQNQEV (reference sequence). V dropped 5 bases and J dropped 6; count of bases not matched to a gene: 4. This CDR3 has 13 amino acids. The CDR3 is CASSRTGSDTQYF. The CDR3 bases that were read are TGTGCCAGCAGTAGGACAGGGTCGGACACCCAGTAC.

This clone appeared a few times. These gene names are mouse names. The covered CDR3 bases are TGTGGTGCCCGGGGGGATCAAAACACCTTGTAC. This codes for CGARGDQNTLY. The CDR3, in full, reads CGARGDQNTLYF. The gene calls are TRBV20 and TRBJ2-4; a weak D match, TRBD2 (6 bases). The read stops 1 residue short of the end of the CDR3; the missing end is completed from the germline J gene. CDR3 length equals 12 residues. CDR1 GFQATS and CDR2 STVNSAI come from the germline V gene. V lost 6 bases and J lost 2, with 9 bases in between.

With regard to this clone: Mouse names are used for the genes. The read falls 1 residue short of the CDR3 end, and the missing part is taken from the germline J gene. V is TRBV12-1 and J is TRBJ2-5; 7 bases match TRBD1. Germline lookup yields CDR1 SGHSN and CDR2 HYEKVE. The length of the CDR3 is 13 residues. With 0 bases clipped from V and 6 bases from J, the junction kept 2 bases outside the gene matches. Partial CDR3 DNA: TGTGCCAGCTCTCTCGCCAGGGGGGACACCCAGTAC. It yields the protein CASSLARGDTQY. The whole CDR3 sequence reads CASSLARGDTQYF.

This clone was seen only a few times. Gene names and germline refer to mouse. The CDR3 end falls 1 residue outside the read, so it is completed with the germline J gene. The gene calls are TRBV13-3 and TRBJ1-2, with 9 bases identical to TRBD1. The germline V gene encodes CDR1 NNHDY and CDR2 SYVADS. This CDR3 is built from 15 residues. The V segment lost 4 bases and the J segment 2 bases; nucleotides outside the gene matches: 6. Incomplete CDR3 DNA: TGTGCCAGCAGTCCCGACAGGGGGTGGAACTCCGACTACACC. It codes for CASSPDRGWNSDYT. The full CDR3 protein is CASSPDRGWNSDYTF.

On this clone itself: Gene and germline names: mouse. The read falls 1 residue short of the CDR3 end, and the missing part is taken from the germline J gene. The rearrangement joins TRBV5 to TRBJ2-7, with 8 bases that match TRBD1. There are 15 residues in the CDR3. Germline CDR1 is LGHNA and CDR2 is YNLKQL (reference sequence). V shed 0 bases and J 6 bases; nucleotides not matched to a gene: 7. CDR3: CASSQEGGQGVEQYF. CDR3 DNA, as far as it was read: TGTGCCAGCAGCCAAGAAGGCGGACAGGGAGTTGAACAGTAC.

With respect to this clone: Gene labels here are mouse ones. CDR3 in amino acids: CTCSADTGGNAETLYF. CDR3 bases read: TGCACCTGCAGTGCAGACACTGGGGGAAATGCAGAAACGCTGTAT. The chain employs TRBV1 and TRBJ2-3; TRBD2 matches at 8 bases. The read terminates 1 residue ahead of where the CDR3 ends, so the germline J gene completes it. The CDR3 contains 16 residues. Germline trimming cut 0 bases from V and 2 bases from J; bases unmatched to any gene: 4. Germline V gene lookup returns CDR1 NSQYPW and CDR2 LRSPGD (reference sequence).

Concerning this clone itself: Germline and genes: mouse. The read stops 1 residue short of the end of the CDR3; the missing end is completed from the germline J gene. This chain links TRBV2 with TRBJ2-7, with D maybe TRBD2 (5 bases). CDR1 and CDR2 (germline): LGHNA, YSYQKL. The CDR3 loop spans 14 amino acids. The V end was cut by 0 bases, the J end by 3 bases, with 9 bases between. The CDR3 sequence is CASSQEAGNYEQYF. The sequenced part of the CDR3 DNA is TGTGCCAGCAGCCAAGAAGCTGGGAACTATGAACAGTAC.

A word on this clone: Gene names are the mouse ones. Coverage ceases 1 residue before the CDR3 finishes, and the germline J gene fills in the end. This chain joins TRBV15 and TRBJ2-7; 10 bases are a match to TRBD2. CDR3 size: 12 residues. The germline gives CDR1 SGHND, CDR2 FRSKSL. Losses at the gene ends were 6 bases for V and 7 bases for J; bases not matched to a gene: 3. The covered CDR3 bases are TGTGCCAGCAGGCGACTGGGGGGCGAACAGTAC. Residues: CASRRLGGEQY. The entire CDR3 protein is CASRRLGGEQYF.

This clone was seen once. Mouse names are used for the genes. The missing CDR3 end, 1 residue past where the read stops, is filled in from the germline J gene. The chain couples TRBV3 to TRBJ2-1; 12 nucleotides line up with TRBD1. The CDR3 covers 14 residues. Unmatched junction bases numbered 2, after V lost 4 bases and J lost 7 bases. From germline, CDR1 is SNHLY and CDR2 FYNGKV (reference sequence). CDR3 amino acids: CASSSGTGGAEQFF. Partial CDR3 DNA: TGTGCCAGCAGCTCCGGGACAGGGGGCGCTGAGCAGTTC.